These 7 T cell receptor beta chains originate from one sample sequenced in a study of blood T cell repertoires in COVID-19. Profiled with immunoSEQ multiplex PCR; TCRdb holds only in-frame clones, not every one. The sample contains 80,000 to 130,000 clones, about 89% of which appear only once. Sequencing was carried out using peripheral blood. All receptors come from a man aged 60 to 69 with acute or convalescent COVID-19.

The V gene is TRBV4-1, the J gene TRBJ1-2; possible D gene TRBD1, 5 bases. Trimming left V 0 bases short and J 4 bases short, with 15 bases between. CDR1 and CDR2 (germline): MGHRA, YSYEKL. The CDR3 spans 16 residues. The CDR3 sequence: CASSQEKGIRSYGYTF. The CDR3 nucleotides read TGCGCCAGCAGCCAAGAGAAGGGGATAAGGTCCTATGGCTACACCTTC.

The CDR3: CASSETQGSYNEQFF. CDR3 bases: TGTGCCAGCAGTGAGACTCAGGGTTCCTACAATGAGCAGTTCTTC. The V gene is TRBV25-1, the J gene TRBJ2-1; a weak D match, TRBD1 (5 bases). This CDR3 comprises 15 residues. V was cut by 3 bases and J by 1 base, with 10 bases left in between. Germline V lookup: CDR1 MGHDK, CDR2 SYGVNS.

V and J are TRBV18 and TRBJ1-2; the match to TRBD1 covers 7 bases. The junction had 12 bases not matched to a gene; V was cut back by 4 bases and J by 7 bases. The CDR3 has 15 residues. Germline V gene data show CDR1 as KGHSH and CDR2 as LQKENI. CDR3 coding DNA: TGTGCCAGCTCACAGGGGACAGCCTCTTTTCGTGGCTACACCTTC. This gives the protein CASSQGTASFRGYTF.

The gene calls are TRBV6-2 or TRBV6-3 and TRBJ2-1, with 8 nucleotides matching TRBD2. Per germline, CDR1 MNHEY and CDR2 SVGEGT. This CDR3 contains 17 residues. V was pared by 2 bases and J by 4 bases, with 10 bases of the junction left unmatched. For the CDR3, the DNA is TGTGCCAGCAGTTACGTCCCCGGGAGGGCCCCTTACAATGAGCAGTTCTTC. Protein: CASSYVPGRAPYNEQFF.

The J gene is TRBJ2-7, the V gene TRBV3-1 (or the pseudogene TRBV3-2); 8 nucleotides agree with TRBD1. Germline V gene data show CDR1 as LGHDT and CDR2 as YNNKEL (reference sequence). The CDR3 totals 16 residues. Trimming removed 1 base from V and 0 bases from J; junction bases left unmatched: 5. The CDR3 bases are TGTGCCAGCAGCCAAGGGGGGACAGGTAGCTCCTACGAGCAGTACGTC. Its translation: CASSQGGTGSSYEQYV.

This clone was counted a single time. The V gene is TRBV7-3, the J gene TRBJ2-4; TRBD2 matches at 12 bases. With 2 bases clipped from V and 4 bases from J, the junction kept 0 bases outside the gene matches. CDR3 length equals 15 residues. From germline, CDR1 is SGHTA and CDR2 FQGTGA. The CDR3 here is CASSLGTSGKNIQYF. DNA of the CDR3: TGTGCCAGCAGCTTAGGGACTAGCGGGAAAAACATTCAGTACTTC.

V is TRBV3-1 (or the pseudogene TRBV3-2) and J is TRBJ2-1; D call uncertain. This CDR3 has 13 amino acids. V shed 1 base and J shed 7 bases, with 8 bases lying between them. Germline values: CDR1 LGHDT, CDR2 YNNKEL (reference sequence). CDR3 coding DNA: TGTGCCAGCAGCCAAGCCGCCACTAATGAGCAGTTCTTC. It is translated as CASSQAATNEQFF.